The 29 T cell receptor beta chains below come from one sample, sequenced in a study of identical twins. TCRdb reprocessed the 5' RACE reads via MiXCR and lists one record per CDR3 protein. The repertoire has 690,000 or so distinct CDR3 sequences, 8% to 9% of them found once; the top ten carry about 0.98%. The sample was also reused in another study, on yellow fever vaccine responses in identical twins.

The sequenced sample was PBMCs. Receptors originate from a woman aged 18-29 years in good health.

At least ten counts were recorded for this clonotype. V is TRBV7-2 and J is TRBJ2-7; D not resolved. V shed 4 bases and J shed 4 bases, with 11 bases lying between them. CDR3 size: 13 residues. Germline V gives CDR1 SGHTA, CDR2 FQGNSA. The CDR3 DNA is TGTGCCAGCAGCTGGAGTGGTCAGTACGAGCAGTACTTC. Translation gives CASSWSGQYEQYF.

The chain uses TRBV7-6 and TRBJ2-1; 10 bases agree with TRBD2. Germline assignment: CDR1 SGHVS and CDR2 FNYEAQ. The V segment lost 4 bases and the J segment 9 bases; nucleotides outside the gene matches: 6. The CDR3 consists of 14 residues. CDR3 sequence (DNA): TGTGCCAGCAGCTCTCTAGCGGGGGTGGTTGAGCAGTTCTTC. This translates into CASSSLAGVVEQFF.

The table lists this clonotype with a few counts. The chain employs TRBV3-1 and TRBJ1-5; D is unresolved. CDR1 is LGHDT and CDR2 is YNNKEL in the germline V gene (reference sequence). The CDR3 is 14 amino acids. The germline V and J ends were trimmed by 3 bases and 3 bases, with 9 bases remaining between them. The CDR3 region is CASSQGIDNQPQHF. DNA for the CDR3: TGTGCCAGCAGCCAGGGGATTGACAATCAGCCCCAGCATTTT.

V is TRBV11-2 and J is TRBJ2-5, with 11 bases identical to TRBD1. The CDR3 loop spans 16 amino acids. Germline-derived CDR1 and CDR2 are SGHAT and FQNNGV. J lost 3 bases, V lost 5 bases, and 8 bases had no gene match. This chain's CDR3 is CASSTPGTGGKETQYF. In DNA, the CDR3 is TGTGCCAGCAGCACTCCTGGGACAGGGGGAAAAGAGACCCAGTACTTC.

This clonotype was recorded a few times. This chain uses TRBV6-1 with TRBJ1-4, with a weak D call TRBD1 (6 bases). Trimming removed 9 bases from V and 6 bases from J, with 17 bases in between. Germline lookup yields CDR1 MNHNS and CDR2 SASEGT. The CDR3 consists of 14 residues. The CDR3 coding sequence is TGTGCCAGTAAAAGGACCTGGACAGATGAAAAACTGTTTTTT. This encodes CASKRTWTDEKLFF.

This clonotype has just a few counts. The chain recombines TRBV5-1 with TRBJ2-5; TRBD2 agrees at 7 bases. Germline assignment: CDR1 SGHRS and CDR2 YFSETQ. V trimming: 2 bases; J trimming: 4 bases; junction bases outside the gene matches: 8. This CDR3 is built from 15 residues. The CDR3 coding sequence is TGCGCCAGCAGCTTTGGCGGGAGTAGGGGAGAGACCCAGTACTTC. The encoded protein is CASSFGGSRGETQYF.

This clonotype was counted between two and nine times. The rearrangement links TRBV4-1 to TRBJ2-1; the D gene could be TRBD1 or TRBD2 (5 bases each). This CDR3 comprises 14 residues. The germline CDR1 and CDR2 sequences are MGHRA and YSYEKL. The V end lost 4 bases, the J end lost 8 bases, and 15 bases lay between the germline ends. CDR3 sequence: CASSLSGMGDEQFF. The DNA for the CDR3 is TGCGCCAGCAGCCTTTCGGGGATGGGGGATGAGCAGTTCTTC.

The chain is built from TRBV11-2 and TRBJ2-2, with a possible D match to TRBD2 (6 bases). There are 15 residues in the CDR3. Trimming removed 1 base at V and 2 bases at J, with 8 bases between. Germline V gene sequence: CDR1 SGHAT, CDR2 FQNNGV. Here the CDR3 DNA reads TGTGCCAGCAGCTTAGGACTAGTTAACACCGGGGAGCTGTTTTTT. This encodes CASSLGLVNTGELFF. Looking up the rest from reference TRBV11-2 and TRBJ2-2 gives the full variable domain: EAGVAQSPRYKIIEKRQSVAFWCNPISGHATLYWYQQILGQGPKLLIQFQNNGVVDDSQLPKDRFSAERLKGVDSTLKIQPAKLEDSAVYLCASSLGLVNTGELFFGEGSRLTVL.

This clonotype was recorded many times. The chain recombines TRBV5-4 with TRBJ2-1; 8 nucleotides agree with TRBD1. Per the germline V gene, CDR1 is SGHNT and CDR2 is YYREEE (reference sequence). This CDR3 is built from 15 residues. Trimming cost V 2 bases and J 3 bases; bases outside gene matches: 4. The CDR3 spells CASSLGQGIYNEQFF. CDR3 bases: TGTGCCAGCAGCTTAGGACAGGGAATCTACAATGAGCAGTTCTTC. Filled out from reference TRBV5-4 and TRBJ2-1, the complete variable domain reads ETGVTQSPTHLIKTRGQQVTLRCSSQSGHNTVSWYQQALGQGPQFIFQYYREEENGRGNFPPRFSGLQFPNYSSELNVNALELDDSALYLCASSLGQGIYNEQFFGPGTRLTVL.

In this sample, this clonotype turned up many times. This chain's CDR3 is CASSQGIAGGAYNEQFF. CDR3 nucleotides: TGCGCCAGCAGCCAAGGGATAGCGGGAGGGGCTTACAATGAGCAGTTCTTC. The chain combines TRBV4-1 with TRBJ2-1; 11 nucleotides agree with TRBD2. The CDR3 runs 17 residues. Germline V lookup: CDR1 MGHRA, CDR2 YSYEKL. Germline trimming cut 1 base from V and 4 bases from J; bases unmatched to any gene: 6.

The sample holds a few counts of this clonotype. V gene TRBV27 combines with J gene TRBJ2-3, with no clear D. Trimming pared 2 bases from V and 4 bases from J, leaving 10 bases between. The germline V gene encodes CDR1 MNHEY and CDR2 SMNVEV (reference sequence). The CDR3 has 14 amino acids. This chain's CDR3 is CASSLVLSADTQYF. CDR3 coding DNA: TGTGCCAGCAGTTTAGTACTATCCGCAGATACGCAGTATTTT.

V usage is TRBV2 and J usage is TRBJ2-5; 8 bases agree with TRBD1. CDR3 length: 18 amino acids. Germline loops: CDR1 SNHLY, CDR2 FYNNEI. V was pared by 11 bases and J by 0 bases, with 20 bases of the junction left unmatched. CDR3 nucleotides: TGTGCCCTCAGTTCCCGAACCGGGCAGGGGGCTTACCAAGAGACCCAGTACTTC. The encoded protein is CALSSRTGQGAYQETQYF.

In its sample, this clonotype was seen a few times. This chain joins TRBV6-4 and TRBJ2-3, with D possibly being TRBD1 (7 bases). This CDR3 comprises 15 residues. The V end was cut by 4 bases, the J end by 1 base, with 12 bases between. Germline-derived CDR1 and CDR2 are MRHNA and SNTAGT. For the CDR3, the DNA is TGTGCCAGCAGTGCGGGCGGGACAGGCACAGATACGCAGTATTTT. Protein sequence: CASSAGGTGTDTQYF.

The chain carries TRBV4-3 and TRBJ2-1; D is ambiguous. Germline CDR1 LGHNA, CDR2 YSLEER. V was trimmed by 3 bases and J by 10 bases, leaving 7 bases between them. The CDR3 runs 11 residues. The DNA for the CDR3 is TGCGCCAGCAGCCATTACGGGGAGCAGTTCTTC. Translated: CASSHYGEQFF.

V is TRBV6-6 and J is TRBJ2-7; no clear D. Germline CDR1 and CDR2: MNHNY and SVGAGI (reference sequence). The CDR3 is made up of 11 amino acids. V was shortened by 8 bases and J by 5 bases, with 10 bases between the two germline ends. CDR3 DNA sequence: TGTGCCAGCGGGCAGCTCAACGAGCAGTACTTC. It codes for CASGQLNEQYF.

The sample holds a few counts of this clonotype. V usage is TRBV15 and J usage is TRBJ2-3; tentatively, D is TRBD2 (6 bases). Germline loops: CDR1 LNHNV, CDR2 YYDKDF (reference sequence). This CDR3 comprises 15 residues. Trimming removed 1 base at V and 10 bases at J, with 18 bases between. CDR3 sequence reads: CATSRAQEGGFAQYF. The CDR3 DNA reads TGTGCCACCAGCAGAGCCCAGGAGGGAGGTTTCGCGCAGTATTTT.

V usage is TRBV5-6 and J usage is TRBJ1-1; D unresolved. Germline V gene data show CDR1 as SGHDT and CDR2 as YYEEEE. The V end lost 2 bases, the J end lost 6 bases, and 11 bases lay between the germline ends. The CDR3 is 13 amino acids. The DNA for the CDR3 is TGTGCCAGCAGCTTTTCTTCTTCCGCTGAAGCTTTCTTT. Translated: CASSFSSSAEAFF.

The chain employs TRBV4-1 and TRBJ2-1; D tentatively fits TRBD1 or TRBD2 (5 bases each). The length of the CDR3 is 14 residues. V lost 3 bases to trimming and J lost 8 bases, with 14 bases between them. The germline gives CDR1 MGHRA, CDR2 YSYEKL. The CDR3 DNA reads TGCGCCAGCAGCCAGGGGACCAACGGAGATGAGCAGTTCTTC. This sequence encodes CASSQGTNGDEQFF.

The chain recombines TRBV7-3 with TRBJ2-2, with D perhaps matching TRBD2 (5 bases). CDR3 length equals 16 residues. Trimming removed 5 bases from V and 4 bases from J, with 17 bases in between. From germline, CDR1 is SGHTA and CDR2 FQGTGA. CDR3 in amino acids: CASSAPGNSGTGELFF. The CDR3 bases are TGTGCCAGCAGCGCCCCCGGGAACTCGGGCACCGGGGAGCTGTTTTTT.

This clonotype showed up just a few times. This chain joins TRBV20-1 and TRBJ2-1; a weak D match, TRBD1 (6 bases). Germline V CDR1 and CDR2: DFQATT, SNEGSKA (reference sequence). Trimming cost V 4 bases and J 5 bases, with 12 bases left between them. The CDR3 covers 13 residues. The CDR3 region is CSATGVLHNEQFF. The DNA for the CDR3 is TGCAGTGCTACAGGGGTGTTACACAATGAGCAGTTCTTC.

A few counts support this clonotype. The chain is built from TRBV29-1 and TRBJ2-7; unclear D gene. The V and J ends lost 0 bases and 3 bases respectively, with 3 bases between them. The CDR3 contains 11 residues. CDR1 is SQVTM, CDR2 ANQGSEA, per germline. The chain's CDR3 is CSVEDNYEQYF. The DNA of the CDR3 is TGCAGCGTTGAAGACAACTACGAGCAGTACTTC.

This clonotype occurred many times. This chain links TRBV12-3 or TRBV12-4 with TRBJ2-7; tentatively, D is TRBD1 or TRBD2 (5 bases each). The CDR3 has 13 amino acids. Deletions cut 5 bases from V and 5 bases from J, with 13 bases between. CDR3 coding DNA: TGTGCCAGCAGTCCACCCGGGACCGACGAGCAGTACTTC. Residues: CASSPPGTDEQYF.

The chain couples TRBV6-1 to TRBJ2-1; tentative D call: TRBD1 (5 bases). Trimming cost V 6 bases and J 7 bases, with 22 bases left between them. Germline CDR1 is MNHNS and CDR2 is SASEGT. This CDR3 is built from 16 residues. The CDR3 DNA reads as TGTGCCAGCAGCCAAGACAGCTACAGGCCGGGTAATGAGCAGTTCTTC. Translated, it gives CASSQDSYRPGNEQFF.

This clonotype was seen more than once but under ten times. The chain carries TRBV3-1 and TRBJ2-1; 11 bases are a match to TRBD2. CDR3 length: 20 amino acids. Germline V gives CDR1 LGHDT, CDR2 YNNKEL (reference sequence). With 1 base clipped from V and 0 bases from J, the junction kept 11 bases outside the gene matches. The CDR3 bases are TGTGCCAGCAGCCAAGCGCAGGCTAGCGGGAGGCCGAGCTCCTACAATGAGCAGTTCTTC. Translated: CASSQAQASGRPSSYNEQFF.

This clonotype was detected a few times. The chain couples TRBV29-1 to TRBJ1-1; 7 positions agree with TRBD1. The CDR3 runs 15 residues. V was clipped by 1 base and J by 1 base; unmatched bases: 6. CDR1 is SQVTM, CDR2 ANQGSEA, per germline. For the CDR3, the DNA is TGCAGCGTTGAAGGCACGGGACAGTCGAACACTGAAGCTTTCTTT. This sequence encodes CSVEGTGQSNTEAFF.

This chain links TRBV7-8 with TRBJ2-1; possibly TRBD2 for D (5 bases). Germline-derived CDR1 and CDR2 are SGHVS and FQNEAQ. Trimming left V 5 bases short and J 0 bases short, with 17 bases between. CDR3 length: 17 amino acids. DNA of the CDR3: TGTGCCAGCAGCCTGGCGGGCGGGCCAAGCTCCTACAATGAGCAGTTCTTC. The encoded protein is CASSLAGGPSSYNEQFF.

The V and J genes are TRBV10-3 and TRBJ1-1, with D hard to call. Trimming left V 0 bases short and J 8 bases short, with 7 bases between. CDR1 and CDR2 from the germline V gene are ENHRY and SYGVKD. The CDR3 is 12 residues long. CDR3 sequence (DNA): TGTGCCATCAGTGAGTCGACCTCGGAAGCTTTCTTT. Protein sequence: CAISESTSEAFF.

This clonotype was seen many times. The J gene is TRBJ1-4, the V gene TRBV6-5, with a tentative D call TRBD1 (6 bases). Deletions cut 1 base from V and 0 bases from J, with 6 bases between. This CDR3 has 15 amino acids. CDR1 is MNHEY and CDR2 is SVGAGI in the germline V gene. The CDR3 nucleotides are TGTGCCAGCAGTTACTGGACAGCAACTAATGAAAAACTGTTTTTT. Translating gives CASSYWTATNEKLFF.

The chain carries TRBV6-2 or TRBV6-3 and TRBJ2-5; D possibly uses TRBD1 or TRBD2 (5 bases each). V gave up 7 bases and J gave up 5 bases, with 17 bases separating them. The CDR3 extends over 14 amino acids. Germline V gene data show CDR1 as MNHEY and CDR2 as SVGEGT. The CDR3 nucleotides are TGTGCCAGCACCGAGCCAGGGAGAGGGGAGACCCAGTACTTC. This translates into CASTEPGRGETQYF.